The rows below give T cell receptor beta chains drawn from one sample of a study of cytomegalovirus exposure and HLA in healthy donors. The repertoire was sequenced with immunoSEQ multiplex PCR; TCRdb's copy has only in-frame clones and lacks some. This table has around 50,000 clones, around 80% appearing once. The sample was PBMCs. The receptor source for this set is a man aged 25-45 years in good health and CMV-seropositive. The CDR3 runs from the conserved cysteine through the conserved F or W. The D gene is left open where the match is weak. Clone size is shown for a subset of rows, as once, few, many or a class of expanded clone.

V	size	D	J	DNA	CDR3
TRBV19	.	TRBD1	TRBJ2-7	TGTGCCAGTAGTATGGGGACAGGGGGTTCCTACGAGCAGTACTTC	CASSMGTGGSYEQYF
TRBV7-3	.	TRBD1	TRBJ2-3	TGTGCCAGCAGCTCCTCCGGGACAGGAGTTTTGGATACGCAGTATTTT	CASSSSGTGVLDTQYF
TRBV11-2	.	TRBD2	TRBJ2-5	TGTGCCAGCAGCGTTAGCGGGGGGGTCCAAGAGACCCAGTACTTC	CASSVSGGVQETQYF
TRBV28	few	.	TRBJ2-5	TGTGCCAGCAGTCCGGGACTCGAAGAGACCCAGTACTTC	CASSPGLEETQYF
TRBV2	.	.	TRBJ2-3	TGTGCCAGCAAACAGTGGGGCACAGATACGCAGTATTTT	CASKQWGTDTQYF
TRBV6-4	.	.	TRBJ1-6	TGTGCCAGCAGTGATTTCGACAGAAATTCACCCCTCCACTTT	CASSDFDRNSPLHF
TRBV6-4	.	.	TRBJ1-2	TGTGCCAGCAGCGACGGGGGGGGTGGTGGCTACACCTTC	CASSDGGGGGYTF
TRBV7-8	.	.	TRBJ1-1	TGTGCCAGCAGCCCCAGGATGGAGGGGACTGAAGCTTTCTTT	CASSPRMEGTEAFF
TRBV11-2	few	TRBD1	TRBJ1-2	TGTGCCAGCAGCGAACCCGGGACAGGGCGAAACTATGGCTACACCTTC	CASSEPGTGRNYGYTF
TRBV5-1	.	TRBD1	TRBJ1-6	TGCGCCAGCCGCACCGAGGGGACAGGGATTTCACCCCTCCACTTT	CASRTEGTGISPLHF
TRBV6-1	few	.	TRBJ2-1	TGTGCCAGCAGACCTCTAGAGCCCTCGTTCTTC	CASRPLEPSFF
TRBV5-1	.	.	TRBJ1-5	TGCGCCAGCAGCTTGGCCGGGGAAAATCAGCCCCAGCATTTT	CASSLAGENQPQHF
TRBV14	.	.	TRBJ2-1	TGTGCCAGCAGCCAAGCTCCGTCTAGCTCCTACAATGAGCAGTTCTTC	CASSQAPSSSYNEQFF
TRBV7-9	.	.	TRBJ1-4	TGTGCCAGCAGCCTGGCGGGGGGAGCGGAAAAACTGTTTTTT	CASSLAGGAEKLFF
TRBV10-3	.	TRBD1	TRBJ2-2	TGTGCCATCACTAGACAGGGCGGCACCGGGGAGCTGTTTTTT	CAITRQGGTGELFF
TRBV6-1	few	TRBD1	TRBJ1-1	TGTGCCAGCAGTGAGGGACAGTTTACCATGAACACTGAAGCTTTCTTT	CASSEGQFTMNTEAFF
TRBV9	.	.	TRBJ1-1	TGTGCCAGCAGCGCAAAACAGGGACCTGAAGCTTTCTTT	CASSAKQGPEAFF
TRBV5-6	.	.	TRBJ1-6	TGTGCCAGCAGCTGGGACACGGATAATAATTCACCCCTCCACTTT	CASSWDTDNNSPLHF
TRBV5-8	.	TRBD2	TRBJ2-5	TGTGCCAGCAGCTTGGGCGGAGCGGGGGCCCAAGAGACCCAGTACTTC	CASSLGGAGAQETQYF
TRBV5-1	.	.	TRBJ1-6	TGCGCCAGCAGCCGGACAGAAAACTATAATTCACCCCTCCACTTT	CASSRTENYNSPLHF
TRBV2	.	.	TRBJ2-2	TGTGCCAGCAGTGGTGCGATGGTCCCCGGGGAGCTGTTTTTT	CASSGAMVPGELFF
TRBV9	.	.	TRBJ1-2	TGTGCCAGCAGCCCTAGGTGGACAGTCTTAAACTATGGCTACACCTTC	CASSPRWTVLNYGYTF
TRBV7-3	.	TRBD2	TRBJ2-3	TGTGCCAGCAGCCGGGACTACACTAGCACAGATACGCAGTATTTT	CASSRDYTSTDTQYF
TRBV29-1	.	.	TRBJ2-2	TGCAGCGTCGAAATCACATTGGACACCGGGGAGCTGTTTTTT	CSVEITLDTGELFF
TRBV5-1	.	.	TRBJ1-2	TGCGCCAGCAGCCTTACAGATAACTATGGCTACACCTTC	CASSLTDNYGYTF
TRBV5-4	.	.	TRBJ2-7	TGTGCCAGCAGCTTACAGGGGGGGCACTACGAGCAGTACTTC	CASSLQGGHYEQYF
TRBV30	.	TRBD1	TRBJ1-1	TGTGCCTGGGGTCCGGGACAGGGGAGGACCACTGAAGCTTTCTTT	CAWGPGQGRTTEAFF
TRBV9	.	.	TRBJ2-5	TGTGCCAGCAGCGTAGTACCCAGGGTAGGAGAGACCCAGTACTTC	CASSVVPRVGETQYF
TRBV5-1	.	.	TRBJ1-3	TGCGCCAGCAGCTTGGACCGAGGGAACACCATATATTTT	CASSLDRGNTIYF
TRBV5-1	.	TRBD2	TRBJ2-7	TGCGCCAGCAGCCTAGCGGGGGACTGGTACTACGAGCAGTACTTC	CASSLAGDWYYEQYF
TRBV6-6	.	TRBD1	TRBJ2-7	TGTGCCAGCAGCCTAGGACAGGGTAGAACCTACGAGCAGTACTTC	CASSLGQGRTYEQYF
TRBV15	.	TRBD1	TRBJ1-5	TGTGCCACCAGCAGGGACAGGGCCAATCAGCCCCAGCATTTT	CATSRDRANQPQHF
TRBV30	.	.	TRBJ1-1	TGTGCCTGGAGCAGGGGCACTGAAGCTTTCTTT	CAWSRGTEAFF
TRBV6-1	.	.	TRBJ2-7	TGTGCCAGCAGGAGGGGGGGGGACGGCGACGAGCAGTACTTC	CASRRGGDGDEQYF
TRBV27	.	.	TRBJ1-1	TGTGCCAGCAGTTTTGGCCAGGCACGGAGGGGCACTGAAGCTTTCTTT	CASSFGQARRGTEAFF
TRBV6-4	.	TRBD2	TRBJ2-1	TGTGCCAGCAGTGACTCGACTAGCGGGGTGAATGAGCAGTTCTTC	CASSDSTSGVNEQFF
TRBV4-2	.	TRBD2	TRBJ2-7	TGTGCCAGCAGCCAAGCCCCGCTCTCGGGGGGAATAGTCTCCTACGAGCAGTACTTC	CASSQAPLSGGIVSYEQYF